The 27 T cell receptor beta chains reported below all come from one sample, sequenced in a study of immune cell composition in non-small cell lung cancer. Normal lung was taken at the farthest possible site, at least 3 cm from tumour. Here immunoSEQ multiplex PCR was the method, and the copy in TCRdb shows in-frame clones only, minus some. Of 8,500 to 9,500 clones in the sample, around three quarters were seen once. Sequencing was carried out using non-adjacent lung tissue. The receptors derive from a human donor with non-small cell lung cancer.

This clone appeared a few times. The V and J genes are TRBV9 and TRBJ2-7, with D perhaps TRBD1 (7 bases). Between the trimmed V and J ends, which lost 0 bases and 6 bases, there was a span of 10 bases. This CDR3 has 13 amino acids. From germline, CDR1 is SGDLS and CDR2 YYNGEE. CDR3 in DNA: TGTGCCAGCAGCGTAGGCAGGGGGGCCGAGCAGTACTTC. This codes for CASSVGRGAEQYF.

V is TRBV18 and J is TRBJ1-1; the D is unclear. Germline V lookup: CDR1 KGHSH, CDR2 LQKENI. The CDR3 spans 14 residues. V was pared by 6 bases and J by 3 bases, with 14 bases between. The CDR3 nucleotides read TGTGCCAGCTCTCCTCCCAGTGGTGACACTGAAGCTTTCTTT. Its protein is CASSPPSGDTEAFF.

Only one count was recorded for this clone. The DNA of the CDR3 is TGTGCCAGTAGTATCGTTGGACAGGGGAGACAGCAGTACTTC. Protein: CASSIVGQGRQQYF. V and J are TRBV19 and TRBJ2-7; 9 nucleotides agree with TRBD1. CDR3 length equals 14 residues. CDR1 is LNHDA, CDR2 SQIVND, per germline (reference sequence). V lost 3 bases, J lost 8 bases, and 8 bases stayed unmatched.

The chain joins TRBV9 to TRBJ1-2; TRBD1 agrees at 7 bases. The V and J ends lost 3 bases and 5 bases, in that order; junction bases with no gene match: 10. The germline V gene encodes CDR1 SGDLS and CDR2 YYNGEE. This CDR3 has 15 residues. The CDR3 protein is CASSARQGTPYGYTF. CDR3 nucleotides: TGTGCCAGCAGCGCCCGACAGGGAACCCCTTATGGCTACACCTTC.

The rearrangement joins TRBV5-1 to TRBJ2-7, with 7 bases fitting TRBD1. The CDR3 is 15 amino acids. The germline CDR1 and CDR2 sequences are SGHRS and YFSETQ. The trim removed 4 bases at V and 1 base at J, leaving 8 bases unmatched. In DNA form, the CDR3 reads TGCGCCAGCAGCCGAGGGGGCTCGTTATCCTACGAGCAGTACTTC. Residues: CASSRGGSLSYEQYF.

This clone appeared a few times. The rearrangement joins TRBV27 to TRBJ1-1, with a possible D match to TRBD1 (5 bases). V lost 5 bases and J lost 1, with 11 bases in between. This CDR3 region has 14 residues. The V gene's germline CDR1 is MNHEY and CDR2 SMNVEV (reference sequence). Written as DNA, the CDR3 is TGTGCCAGCAGTGGAGGGGCCTGGAACACTGAAGCTTTCTTT. Protein: CASSGGAWNTEAFF.

This rearrangement joins TRBV15 to TRBJ2-6; the D is unclear. V was pared by 0 bases and J by 0 bases, with 9 bases between. Germline lookup yields CDR1 LNHNV and CDR2 YYDKDF (reference sequence). There are 17 residues in the CDR3. The CDR3 loop reads CATSRERPNSGANVLTF. The CDR3 DNA reads as TGTGCCACCAGCAGAGAACGCCCTAACTCTGGGGCCAACGTCCTGACTTTC. The full variable domain, with the rest looked up from reference TRBV15 and TRBJ2-6, is DAMVIQNPRYQVTQFGKPVTLSCSQTLNHNVMYWYQQKSSQAPKLLFHYYDKDFNNEADTPDNFQSRRPNTSFCFLDIRSPGLGDTAMYLCATSRERPNSGANVLTFGAGSRLTVL.

The genes are TRBV5-4 and TRBJ2-1; TRBD1 agrees at 8 bases. There are 15 residues in the CDR3. The germline V gene encodes CDR1 SGHNT and CDR2 YYREEE (reference sequence). J gave up 7 bases and V 4 bases, and 10 bases lay outside the gene matches. In DNA, the CDR3 is TGTGCCAGCAGCGATAAAAGGACAGGGAGGAATGAGCAGTTCTTC. The encoded protein is CASSDKRTGRNEQFF. The full variable domain, rest sourced from reference TRBV5-4 and TRBJ2-1, is ETGVTQSPTHLIKTRGQQVTLRCSSQSGHNTVSWYQQALGQGPQFIFQYYREEENGRGNFPPRFSGLQFPNYSSELNVNALELDDSALYLCASSDKRTGRNEQFFGPGTRLTVL.

The rearrangement links TRBV19 to TRBJ2-7; 7 bases are shared with TRBD2. Looked up from germline, CDR1 is LNHDA and CDR2 is SQIVND (reference sequence). The CDR3 has 14 amino acids. The ends lost 2 bases at V and 7 bases at J; junction bases unmatched: 8. This CDR3 is CASSISGLGREQYF. The CDR3 coding sequence is TGTGCCAGTAGTATAAGCGGACTAGGGAGGGAGCAGTACTTC. Full variable domain (missing parts from reference TRBV19 and TRBJ2-7): DGGITQSPKYLFRKEGQNVTLSCEQNLNHDAMYWYRQDPGQGLRLIYYSQIVNDFQKGDIAEGYSVSREKKESFPLTVTSAQKNPTAFYLCASSISGLGREQYFGPGTRLTVT.

This clone showed up just once. V is TRBV14 and J is TRBJ1-3, with D possibly being TRBD1 (5 bases). CDR3 length: 17 amino acids. V lost 0 bases and J 0 bases, leaving 12 bases between the germline ends. CDR1 and CDR2 (germline): SGHDN, FVKESK. The CDR3: CASSQDLGRISGNTIYF. As DNA, the CDR3 is TGTGCCAGCAGCCAAGACCTGGGACGGATCTCTGGAAACACCATATATTTT.

The chain joins TRBV9 to TRBJ2-1, with TRBD2 identical over 14 bases. With 3 bases clipped from V and 13 bases from J, the junction kept 6 bases outside the gene matches. This CDR3 has 14 amino acids. Germline CDR1 is SGDLS and CDR2 is YYNGEE. The CDR3 loop reads CASSAWTSGGIQFF. The CDR3 DNA reads as TGTGCCAGCAGCGCATGGACTAGCGGGGGGATTCAGTTCTTC.

The rearrangement uses TRBV7-3 and TRBJ1-1; no reliable D call. V shed 5 bases and J shed 8 bases, with 21 bases lying between them. The germline V gene has CDR1 SGHTA and CDR2 FQGTGA. This CDR3 has 15 residues. The CDR3 loop is CASSPATSGPVEAFF. The CDR3 nucleotides are TGTGCCAGCAGCCCCGCGACCTCCGGTCCCGTGGAAGCTTTCTTT.

The chain combines TRBV7-9 with TRBJ2-1; D not certain. The CDR3 loop spans 17 amino acids. Trimming cost V 5 bases and J 5 bases, with 22 bases left between them. From germline, CDR1 is SEHNR and CDR2 FQNEAQ (reference sequence). Here the CDR3 reads CASSTPPGQSGDNEQFF. The CDR3 DNA is TGTGCCAGCAGCACCCCCCCGGGCCAGAGTGGAGACAATGAGCAGTTCTTC. Based on the CDR3 plus reference TRBV7-9 and TRBJ2-1, the full variable domain is DTGVSQNPRHKITKRGQNVTFRCDPISEHNRLYWYRQTLGQGPEFLTYFQNEAQLEKSRLLSDRFSAERPKGSFSTLEIQRTEQGDSAMYLCASSTPPGQSGDNEQFFGPGTRLTVL.

The rearrangement uses TRBV18 and TRBJ2-7, with 12 bases aligning to TRBD2. The germline gives CDR1 KGHSH, CDR2 LQKENI. This CDR3 is built from 15 residues. V shed 3 bases and J 6 bases; nucleotides not matched to a gene: 6. DNA for the CDR3: TGTGCCAGCTCACCGACTAGCGGGAGAAAGGGCGAGCAGTACTTC. Translation: CASSPTSGRKGEQYF.

V is TRBV28 and J is TRBJ1-2; no firm D call. This CDR3 is built from 13 residues. Trimming took 3 bases from V and 0 from J, leaving 5 bases between them. Germline assignment: CDR1 MDHEN and CDR2 SYDVKM. CDR3 in DNA: TGTGCCAGCAGTTTCAATACTAACTATGGCTACACCTTC. Protein product: CASSFNTNYGYTF.

The V and J genes are TRBV7-9 and TRBJ2-1; a weak D match, TRBD2 (6 bases). The germline V gene encodes CDR1 SEHNR and CDR2 FQNEAQ (reference sequence). V was shortened by 5 bases and J by 6 bases, with 17 bases between the two germline ends. CDR3 length: 15 residues. CDR3 residues: CASSHAMAGLNEQFF. Written as DNA, the CDR3 is TGTGCCAGCAGCCATGCGATGGCGGGACTCAATGAGCAGTTCTTC.

V usage is TRBV7-8 and J usage is TRBJ2-3; D possibly matches TRBD1 or TRBD2 (5 bases each). CDR1 SGHVS and CDR2 FQNEAQ come from the germline V gene. Trimming took 3 bases from V and 0 from J, leaving 10 bases between them. CDR3 size: 15 residues. CDR3 sequence: CASSLDGASTDTQYF. CDR3 DNA sequence: TGTGCCAGCAGCTTGGACGGGGCTAGCACAGATACGCAGTATTTT.

The genes are TRBV29-1 and TRBJ1-2, with 8 bases fitting TRBD1. Germline CDR1 SQVTM, CDR2 ANQGSEA. The CDR3 has 13 amino acids. The V segment lost 4 bases and the J segment 4 bases; nucleotides outside the gene matches: 5. CDR3 protein: CSVVRDRIYGYTF. DNA of the CDR3: TGCAGCGTTGTCCGGGACAGGATCTATGGCTACACCTTC.

The V call is TRBV19, the J call TRBJ1-4; D is unclear. In germline, CDR1 is LNHDA, CDR2 SQIVND (reference sequence). The CDR3 is made up of 14 amino acids. V was pared by 7 bases and J by 1 base, with 10 bases between. This CDR3 is CASNSAVTNEKLFF. CDR3 sequence (DNA): TGTGCCAGTAATTCCGCAGTAACTAATGAAAAACTGTTTTTT. The full variable domain, in which reference TRBV19 and TRBJ1-4 provide the parts outside the CDR3, is DGGITQSPKYLFRKEGQNVTLSCEQNLNHDAMYWYRQDPGQGLRLIYYSQIVNDFQKGDIAEGYSVSREKKESFPLTVTSAQKNPTAFYLCASNSAVTNEKLFFGSGTQLSVL.

This clone appeared once. The J gene is TRBJ2-7, the V gene TRBV5-4; D may be TRBD2 (6 bases). Looked up from germline, CDR1 is SGHNT and CDR2 is YYREEE (reference sequence). The CDR3 consists of 16 residues. Trimming stripped 0 bases from V and 1 base from J, with 14 bases between. The CDR3 DNA sequence: TGTGCCAGCAGCTTGGGGGGGGAGAGATTTTCCTACGAGCAGTACTTC. Its translation is CASSLGGERFSYEQYF.

The chain recombines TRBV14 with TRBJ2-5; TRBD2 matches 8 bases. The CDR3 is 15 amino acids. Germline V gene lookup returns CDR1 SGHDN and CDR2 FVKESK. Trimming removed 1 base from V and 3 bases from J; junction bases left unmatched: 4. CDR3 coding DNA: TGTGCCAGCAGCCAAGTCGGGGGGGAAAAAGAGACCCAGTACTTC. This codes for CASSQVGGEKETQYF.

This rearrangement joins TRBV6-6 to TRBJ2-5; D remains ambiguous. Germline V CDR1 and CDR2: MNHNY, SVGAGI (reference sequence). V lost 2 bases, J lost 3 bases, and 4 bases lay in between. The length of the CDR3 is 12 residues. The CDR3 reads CASSYAKETQYF. The DNA of the CDR3 is TGTGCCAGCAGTTACGCGAAAGAGACCCAGTACTTC.

The chain has TRBV4-3 and TRBJ1-3; no firm D call. Trimming pared 1 base from V and 0 bases from J, leaving 7 bases between. Germline assignment: CDR1 LGHNA and CDR2 YSLEER. The CDR3 is 15 residues long. CDR3 DNA sequence: TGCGCCAGCAGCCAAGGGGCGGTCTCTGGAAACACCATATATTTT. Translation: CASSQGAVSGNTIYF.

V usage is TRBV6-5 and J usage is TRBJ2-3; TRBD2 agrees at 8 bases. The CDR3 consists of 16 residues. Germline V gene sequence: CDR1 MNHEY, CDR2 SVGAGI. With 4 bases clipped from V and 1 base from J, the junction kept 7 bases outside the gene matches. The DNA for the CDR3 is TGTGCCAGCAGTTCCGCCAGCGGGAGCCGCACAGATACGCAGTATTTT. Protein: CASSSASGSRTDTQYF.

The CDR3 DNA follows: TGTGCCAGCAGTGAATGGACTAGTGGGGCCGACGGCTCCTACAATGAGCAGTTCTTC. It codes for CASSEWTSGADGSYNEQFF. V gene TRBV6-4 combines with J gene TRBJ2-1; 7 bases align to TRBD2. CDR1 is MRHNA and CDR2 is SNTAGT in the germline V gene. The ends lost 3 bases at V and 0 bases at J; junction bases unmatched: 14. The CDR3 has 19 amino acids.

This sequence joins TRBV7-8 and TRBJ1-1; no clear D gene. This CDR3 region has 13 residues. V lost 1 base and J lost 0, with 3 bases in between. Germline CDR1 reads SGHVS; CDR2 reads FQNEAQ. This CDR3 is CASSLELNTEAFF. Here the CDR3 DNA reads TGTGCCAGCAGCTTAGAACTGAACACTGAAGCTTTCTTT.

This sequence joins TRBV6-6 and TRBJ2-1; perhaps TRBD2 as D (7 bases). Germline V gene sequence: CDR1 MNHNY, CDR2 SVGAGI (reference sequence). CDR3 length: 12 amino acids. V gave up 6 bases and J gave up 9 bases, with 12 bases separating them. The CDR3 DNA follows: TGTGCCAGCAGCCAAGGGGGGGGTGAGCAGTTCTTC. This codes for CASSQGGGEQFF.